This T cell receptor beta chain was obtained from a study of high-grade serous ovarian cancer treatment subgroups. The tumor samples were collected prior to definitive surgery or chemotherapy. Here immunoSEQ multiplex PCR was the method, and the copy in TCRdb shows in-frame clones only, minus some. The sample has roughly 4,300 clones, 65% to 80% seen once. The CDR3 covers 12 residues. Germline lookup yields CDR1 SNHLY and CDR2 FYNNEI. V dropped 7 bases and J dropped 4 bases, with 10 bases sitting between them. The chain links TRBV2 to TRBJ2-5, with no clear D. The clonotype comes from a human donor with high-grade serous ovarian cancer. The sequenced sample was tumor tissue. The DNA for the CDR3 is TGTGCCAGCACACTGGTCCGAGAGACCCAGTACTTC. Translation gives CASTLVRETQYF.